This TCR beta chain was obtained from a study of blood T cell repertoires in COVID-19. Across the whole study: Acute-phase and convalescent COVID-19 samples originated in the United States, Italy and Spain. The cDNA or gDNA used as material had been derived from T cells, B-cell-depleted T cells, or PBMCs.

In the original workflow: Amplification of reference gene primers was used by the study to estimate nucleated cell counts. Sequencing was performed with immunoSEQ multiplex PCR; in TCRdb, only in-frame clones are kept and a portion is missing. Clonal size and the V and J genes are those of that table, whereas D and trimming came from the DNA. The table lists 95,000 to 100,000 clones, less than 85% of them singletons, with about 1.8% in the top ten. The TCR was taken from a woman in her 70s with active or convalescent COVID-19. Sequencing used peripheral blood.

CDR3 in DNA: TGTGCCAGTGGCGGGCGGGGGGGCACAGATACGCAGTATTTT. This translates into CASGGRGGTDTQYF. This sequence joins TRBV19 and TRBJ2-3; the match to TRBD2 covers 8 bases. V was clipped by 8 bases and J by 1 base; unmatched bases: 5. CDR1 is LNHDA and CDR2 is SQIVND in the germline V gene (reference sequence). The CDR3 sequence is 14 residues long.